This T cell receptor (beta chain) was profiled in a study of cytomegalovirus exposure and HLA in healthy donors. Study-wide findings and caveats: Donors were assumed by presence/absence analyses to have roughly uniform sequencing depth. Many donors shared some public TCRs, even though most TCR sequences were rare. Further analysis, carried out later, found HLA-associated TCR beta chains more clonally expanded than equally common other chains. Previous analysis showed most TCR beta V segments were productive about 90% or about 30% of the time.

As regards this clone: Its antigen remains unidentified.

CDR1 is ENHRY and CDR2 is SYGVKD in the germline V gene. This CDR3 contains 14 residues. The V segment lost 10 bases and the J segment 6 bases; nucleotides outside the gene matches: 11. The PCR had 60 Vbeta and 13 Jbeta primers. Sequencing was performed with immunoSEQ multiplex PCR; in TCRdb, only in-frame clones are kept and a portion is missing. The sample carries 150,000 to 200,000 clones, around 80% recorded once. The material sequenced was PBMCs. The TCR sequence derives from a young man in good health and CMV-seronegative. The chain has TRBV10-3 and TRBJ2-1; 8 bases agree with TRBD2. CDR3 in DNA: TGTGCCACCGAGCTTAGCGGGACGGTCAATGAGCAGTTCTTC. It is translated as CATELSGTVNEQFF.